This T cell receptor beta chain emerged from a study of T cell responses to AZD1222 COVID-19 vaccine. General study findings and limits: White British people made up most donors, females outnumbered males, and clonal diversity was possibly underestimated. In the spike-specific TCR repertoire, nearly half reportedly target unmutated variant regions. Spike-specific TCR breadth and depth rose after two AZD1222 doses.

CDR3 length: 13 amino acids. Germline V gene lookup returns CDR1 LNHDA and CDR2 SQIVND (reference sequence). Trimming took off 7 bases at V and 5 bases at J, with 12 bases between the two ends. Clones were read by immunoSEQ multiplex PCR, and TCRdb kept only the in-frame ones, dropping some. The table has 110,000 to 150,000 clones, more than 75% seen once; the top ten hold 1.9%. A word on this clone: Its antigen is not known.

Analyses pooled second doses at about 4 or about 12 weeks. The sequencing used peripheral blood, collected 28 days after the second AZD1222 dose. This sequence was found in an adult who received the AZD1222 COVID-19 vaccine. The chain is built from TRBV19 and TRBJ1-5, with a possible D match to TRBD1 (5 bases). CDR3 loop: CASTSWGYQPQHF. In DNA form, the CDR3 reads TGTGCCAGTACCTCATGGGGGTATCAGCCCCAGCATTTT.